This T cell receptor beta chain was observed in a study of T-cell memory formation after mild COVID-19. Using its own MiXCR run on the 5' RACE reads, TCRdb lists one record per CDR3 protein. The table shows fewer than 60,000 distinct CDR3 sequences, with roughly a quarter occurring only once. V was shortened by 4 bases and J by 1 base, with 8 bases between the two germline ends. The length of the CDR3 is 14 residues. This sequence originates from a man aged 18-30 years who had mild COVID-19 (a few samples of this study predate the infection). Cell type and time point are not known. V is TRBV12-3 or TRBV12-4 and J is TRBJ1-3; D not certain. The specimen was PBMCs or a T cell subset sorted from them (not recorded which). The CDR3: CASSSDGSGNTIYF. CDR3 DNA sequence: TGTGCCAGCAGTTCGGACGGATCTGGAAACACCATATATTTT.